The T cell receptor (beta chain) described here comes from a study of PD-1 blockade in classical Hodgkin lymphoma. V was clipped by 5 bases and J by 8 bases; unmatched bases: 7. Germline assignment: CDR1 LNHDA and CDR2 SQIVND (reference sequence). This CDR3 contains 13 residues. Libraries were prepared by immunoSEQ multiplex PCR; TCRdb keeps only in-frame clonotypes and omits some of them. The repertoire has 12,000 or so clones, roughly 75% of them found once; the top ten carry around 25%. Exposure to brentuximab vedotin varied, and each patient had relapsed following autologous stem cell transplantation. Notes on this clone: What it binds is not known.

Broader study findings: It was among complete responders that baseline diversity resembled that of newly diagnosed patients. Anyone who began nivolumab under 1 year after ASCT was excluded. Repertoire differences lack defined causes, possibly disease activity or prior therapy. With CD4+ cells, TCR diversity rose significantly by C4D1, but not with CD8+ cells.

Sample: peripheral blood mononuclear cells (PBMCs), taken at baseline. The chain recombines TRBV19 with TRBJ1-2, with TRBD1 matching 8 bases. The clonotype comes from a human donor with classical Hodgkin lymphoma. The CDR3 is CASSPRTGFGYTF. In DNA form, the CDR3 reads TGTGCCAGTAGTCCCCGGACAGGGTTCGGCTACACCTTC.